Sequencing of this T cell receptor beta chain was carried out in a study of T-cell memory formation after mild COVID-19. V gave up 0 bases and J gave up 4 bases, with 12 bases separating them. CDR1 and CDR2 (germline): SGDLS, YYNGEE. The length of the CDR3 is 15 residues. TCRdb recomputed calls from the 5' RACE reads with MiXCR, one row per CDR3 protein. The table includes about 140,000 distinct CDR3 sequences, 11% to 15% detected once. This chain connects TRBV9 to TRBJ2-3; TRBD2 might be the D (7 bases). This receptor was obtained from an adult woman who had mild COVID-19 (a few samples of this study predate the infection). Cell type and time point are not known. Specimen: PBMCs or a T cell subset sorted from them (not recorded which). CDR3 loop: CASSVEGGAPDTQYF. Here the CDR3 DNA reads TGTGCCAGCAGCGTAGAGGGGGGGGCCCCAGATACGCAGTATTTT.